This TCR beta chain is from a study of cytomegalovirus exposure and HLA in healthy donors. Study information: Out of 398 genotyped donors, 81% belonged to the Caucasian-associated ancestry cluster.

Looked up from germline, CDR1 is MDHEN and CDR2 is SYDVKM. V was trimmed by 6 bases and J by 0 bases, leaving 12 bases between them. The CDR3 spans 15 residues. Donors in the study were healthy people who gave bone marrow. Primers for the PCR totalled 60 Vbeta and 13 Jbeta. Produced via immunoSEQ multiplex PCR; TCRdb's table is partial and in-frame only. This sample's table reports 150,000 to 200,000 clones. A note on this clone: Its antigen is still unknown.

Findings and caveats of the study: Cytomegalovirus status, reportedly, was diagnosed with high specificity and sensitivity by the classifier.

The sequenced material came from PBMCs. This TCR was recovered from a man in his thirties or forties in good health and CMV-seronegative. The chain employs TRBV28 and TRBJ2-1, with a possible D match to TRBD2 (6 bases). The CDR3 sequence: CASSPLDYSYNEQFF. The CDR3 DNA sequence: TGTGCCAGCAGCCCACTGGACTACTCCTACAATGAGCAGTTCTTC.